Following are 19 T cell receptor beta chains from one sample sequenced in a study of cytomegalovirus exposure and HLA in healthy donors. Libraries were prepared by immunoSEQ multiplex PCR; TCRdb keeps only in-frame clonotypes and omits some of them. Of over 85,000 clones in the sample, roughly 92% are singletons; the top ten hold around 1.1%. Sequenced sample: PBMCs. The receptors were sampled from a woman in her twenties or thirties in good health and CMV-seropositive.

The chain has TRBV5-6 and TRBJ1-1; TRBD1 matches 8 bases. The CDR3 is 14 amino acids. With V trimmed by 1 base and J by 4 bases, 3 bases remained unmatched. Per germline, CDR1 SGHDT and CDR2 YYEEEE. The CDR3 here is CASSLLQGATEAFF. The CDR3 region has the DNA TGTGCCAGCAGCTTGCTGCAGGGGGCCACTGAAGCTTTCTTT. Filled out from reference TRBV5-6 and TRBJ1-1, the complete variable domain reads DAGVTQSPTHLIKTRGQQVTLRCSPKSGHDTVSWYQQALGQGPQFIFQYYEEEERQRGNFPDRFSGHQFPNYSSELNVNALLLGDSALYLCASSLLQGATEAFFGQGTRLTVV.

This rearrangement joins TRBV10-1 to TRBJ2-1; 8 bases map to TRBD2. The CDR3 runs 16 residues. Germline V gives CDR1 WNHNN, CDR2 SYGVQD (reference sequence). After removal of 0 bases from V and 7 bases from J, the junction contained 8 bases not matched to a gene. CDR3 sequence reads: CASSESSGGPGNEQFF. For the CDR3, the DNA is TGCGCCAGCAGTGAGTCGTCGGGAGGGCCTGGGAATGAGCAGTTCTTC.

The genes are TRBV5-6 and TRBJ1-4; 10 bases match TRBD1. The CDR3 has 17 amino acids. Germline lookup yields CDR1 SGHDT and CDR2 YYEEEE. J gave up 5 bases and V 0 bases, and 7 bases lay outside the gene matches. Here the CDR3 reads CASSLVGDRGTNEKLFF. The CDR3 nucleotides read TGTGCCAGCAGCTTGGTGGGGGACAGGGGTACCAATGAAAAACTGTTTTTT.

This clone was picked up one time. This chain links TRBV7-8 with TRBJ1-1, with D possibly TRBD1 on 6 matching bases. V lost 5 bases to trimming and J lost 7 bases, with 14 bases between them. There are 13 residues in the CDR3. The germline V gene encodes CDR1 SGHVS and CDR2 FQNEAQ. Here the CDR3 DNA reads TGTGCCAGCAGCCCTAGGGGAGGGGGTGAAGCTTTCTTT. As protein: CASSPRGGGEAFF.

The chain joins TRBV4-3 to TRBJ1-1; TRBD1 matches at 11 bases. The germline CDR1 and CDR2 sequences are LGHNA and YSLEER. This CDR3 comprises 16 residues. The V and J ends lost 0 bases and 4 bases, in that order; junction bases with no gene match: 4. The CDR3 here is CASSQDWGQGVTEAFF. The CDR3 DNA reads TGCGCCAGCAGCCAAGATTGGGGACAGGGGGTCACTGAAGCTTTCTTT.

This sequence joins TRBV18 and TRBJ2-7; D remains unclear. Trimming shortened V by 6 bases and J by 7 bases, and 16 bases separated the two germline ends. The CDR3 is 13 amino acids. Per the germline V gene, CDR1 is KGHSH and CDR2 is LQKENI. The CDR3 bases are TGTGCCAGCTCGCCTAACGAGGAGTCAGAGCAGTACTTC. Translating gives CASSPNEESEQYF.

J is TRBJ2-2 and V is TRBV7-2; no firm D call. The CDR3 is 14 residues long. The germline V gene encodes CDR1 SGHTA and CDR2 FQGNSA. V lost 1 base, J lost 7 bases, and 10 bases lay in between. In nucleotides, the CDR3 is TGTGCCAGCAGCTTAGTCGTGCGGAACGGGGAGCTGTTTTTT. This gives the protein CASSLVVRNGELFF.

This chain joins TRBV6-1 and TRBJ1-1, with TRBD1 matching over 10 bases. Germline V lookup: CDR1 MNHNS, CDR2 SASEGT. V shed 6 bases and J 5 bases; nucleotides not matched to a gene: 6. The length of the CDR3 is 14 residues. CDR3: CASRDRGWGTEAFF. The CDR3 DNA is TGTGCCAGCAGGGACAGGGGGTGGGGAACTGAAGCTTTCTTT.

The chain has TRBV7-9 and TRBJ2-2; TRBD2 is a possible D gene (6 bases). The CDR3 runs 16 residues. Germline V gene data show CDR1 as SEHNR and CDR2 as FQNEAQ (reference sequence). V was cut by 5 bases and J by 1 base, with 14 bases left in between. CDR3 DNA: TGTGCCAGCAGCACCTTAGCGGTAGTGAACACCGGGGAGCTGTTTTTT. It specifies CASSTLAVVNTGELFF.

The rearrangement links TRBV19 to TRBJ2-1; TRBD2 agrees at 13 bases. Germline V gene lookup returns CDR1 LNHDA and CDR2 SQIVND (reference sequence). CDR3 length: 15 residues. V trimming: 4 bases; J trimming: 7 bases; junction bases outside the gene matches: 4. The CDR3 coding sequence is TGTGCCAGTAGTAGGACTAGCGGGAGTAGAAATGAGCAGTTCTTC. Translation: CASSRTSGSRNEQFF.

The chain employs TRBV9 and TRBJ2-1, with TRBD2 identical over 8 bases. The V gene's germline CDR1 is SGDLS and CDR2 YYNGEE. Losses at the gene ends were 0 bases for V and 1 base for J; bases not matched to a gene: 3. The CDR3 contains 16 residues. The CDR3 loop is CASSVGRGASYNEQFF. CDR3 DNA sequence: TGTGCCAGCAGCGTAGGGCGGGGGGCGTCCTACAATGAGCAGTTCTTC. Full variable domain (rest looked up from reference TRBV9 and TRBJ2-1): DSGVTQTPKHLITATGQRVTLRCSPRSGDLSVYWYQQSLDQGLQFLIQYYNGEERAKGNILERFSAQQFPDLHSELNLSSLELGDSALYFCASSVGRGASYNEQFFGPGTRLTVL.

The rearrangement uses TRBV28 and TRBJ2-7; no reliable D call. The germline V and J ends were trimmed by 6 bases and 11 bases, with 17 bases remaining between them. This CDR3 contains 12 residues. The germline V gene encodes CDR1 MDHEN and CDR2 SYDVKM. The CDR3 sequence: CASSPGTTRKYF. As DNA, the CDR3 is TGTGCCAGCAGCCCCGGCACCACGAGGAAGTACTTC.

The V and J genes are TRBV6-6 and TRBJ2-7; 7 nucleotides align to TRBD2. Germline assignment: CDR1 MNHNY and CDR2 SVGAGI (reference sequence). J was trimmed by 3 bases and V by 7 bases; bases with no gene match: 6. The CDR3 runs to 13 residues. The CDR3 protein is CASKAGGSYEQYF. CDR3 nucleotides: TGTGCCAGCAAGGCCGGGGGGAGCTACGAGCAGTACTTC.

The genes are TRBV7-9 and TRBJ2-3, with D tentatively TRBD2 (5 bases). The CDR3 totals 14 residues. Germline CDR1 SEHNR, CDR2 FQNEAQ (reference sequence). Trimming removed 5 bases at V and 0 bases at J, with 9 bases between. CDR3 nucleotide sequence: TGTGCCAGCAGCCCTCTAGCTAGCACAGATACGCAGTATTTT. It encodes CASSPLASTDTQYF.

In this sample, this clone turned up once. CDR3 sequence reads: CASSIRLAGAATYEQYF. CDR3 nucleotides: TGTGCCAGTAGTATTCGATTAGCGGGAGCCGCTACTTACGAGCAGTACTTC. The chain is built from TRBV19 and TRBJ2-7, with TRBD2 matching over 9 bases. CDR3 size: 17 residues. Germline V gives CDR1 LNHDA, CDR2 SQIVND (reference sequence). Germline trimming cut 3 bases from V and 4 bases from J; bases unmatched to any gene: 13.

As DNA, the CDR3 is TGCAGCGTTGAATTCGGTAACTATGGCTACACCTTC. Translated: CSVEFGNYGYTF. The rearrangement uses TRBV29-1 and TRBJ1-2; no definite D call. V shed 2 bases and J shed 1 base, with 5 bases lying between them. Germline V lookup: CDR1 SQVTM, CDR2 ANQGSEA. The CDR3 is 12 amino acids. Filled out from reference TRBV29-1 and TRBJ1-2, the complete variable domain reads SAVISQKPSRDICQRGTSLTIQCQVDSQVTMMFWYRQQPGQSLTLIATANQGSEATYESGFVIDKFPISRPNLTFSTLTVSNMSPEDSSIYLCSVEFGNYGYTFGSGTRLTVV.

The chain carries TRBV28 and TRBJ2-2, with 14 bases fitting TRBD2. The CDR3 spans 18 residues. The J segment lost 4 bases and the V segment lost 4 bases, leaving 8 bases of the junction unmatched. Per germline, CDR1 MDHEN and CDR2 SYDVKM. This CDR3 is CASSSTSGRAWVTGELFF. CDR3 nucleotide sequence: TGTGCCAGCAGTTCGACTAGCGGGAGGGCCTGGGTCACCGGGGAGCTGTTTTTT.

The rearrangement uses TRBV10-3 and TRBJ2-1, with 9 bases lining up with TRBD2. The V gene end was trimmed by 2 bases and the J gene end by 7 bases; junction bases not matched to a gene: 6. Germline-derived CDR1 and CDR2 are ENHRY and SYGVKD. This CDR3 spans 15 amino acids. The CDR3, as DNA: TGTGCCATCAGTGAGGGCCTAGCGGGAATAAATGAGCAGTTCTTC. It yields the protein CAISEGLAGINEQFF.

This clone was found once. The chain's CDR3 is CASSLGTTSSEKLFF. CDR3 coding DNA: TGCGCCAGCAGCTTGGGTACTACATCATCCGAAAAACTGTTTTTT. This chain connects TRBV5-1 to TRBJ1-4; no reliable D call. The CDR3 has 15 residues. Germline V gene sequence: CDR1 SGHRS, CDR2 YFSETQ. The V gene lost 0 bases and the J gene lost 8 bases, with 14 bases spanning the gap.